This entry describes one T cell receptor beta chain. Alongside CTLA-4 blockade with ipilimumab, patients with chemo-refractory metastatic non-small-cell lung cancer received focal radiation. This specimen belongs to a study of radiotherapy plus CTLA-4 blockade in lung cancer. Sequenced by immunoSEQ multiplex PCR; TCRdb stores in-frame clones only, minus some. The sample contains tens of thousands of clones, around 80% of which appear only once. The sequence derives from a human donor with non-small cell lung cancer that progressed on radiotherapy plus ipilimumab. Sequenced material: peripheral blood, taken from a patient treated with radiotherapy plus ipilimumab.

DNA for the CDR3: TGTGCCAGCTCCCAACAGGGGTCTGAGGGCAATGAGCAGTTCTTC. Translating it yields CASSQQGSEGNEQFF. The V call is TRBV18, the J call TRBJ2-1, with 7 bases lining up with TRBD1. This CDR3 region has 15 residues. The J segment lost 6 bases and the V segment lost 6 bases, leaving 11 bases of the junction unmatched. Per the germline V gene, CDR1 is KGHSH and CDR2 is LQKENI.